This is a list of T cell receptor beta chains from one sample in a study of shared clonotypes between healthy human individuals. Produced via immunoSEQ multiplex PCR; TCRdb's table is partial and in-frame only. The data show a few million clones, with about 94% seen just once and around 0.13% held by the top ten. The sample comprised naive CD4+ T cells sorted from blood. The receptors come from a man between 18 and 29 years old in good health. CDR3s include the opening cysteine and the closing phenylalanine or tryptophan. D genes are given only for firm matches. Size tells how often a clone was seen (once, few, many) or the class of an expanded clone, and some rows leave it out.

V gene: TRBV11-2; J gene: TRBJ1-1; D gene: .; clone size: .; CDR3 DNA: TGTGCCAGCAGCTTTACGAACACTGAAGCTTTCTTT; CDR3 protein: CASSFTNTEAFF
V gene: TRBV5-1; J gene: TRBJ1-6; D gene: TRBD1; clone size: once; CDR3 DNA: TGCGCCAGCAGCTTGGAGGGGGCTAATTCACCCCTCCACTTT; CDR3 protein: CASSLEGANSPLHF
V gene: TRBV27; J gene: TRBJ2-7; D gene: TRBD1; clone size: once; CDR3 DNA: TGTGCCAGCATCCCGGGACAGGGTAGAGGCGAGCAGTACTTC; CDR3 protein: CASIPGQGRGEQYF
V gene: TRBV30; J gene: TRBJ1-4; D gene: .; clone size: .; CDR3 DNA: TGTGCCTGGGGTTCAGGCGAAAAACTGTTTTTT; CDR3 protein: CAWGSGEKLFF
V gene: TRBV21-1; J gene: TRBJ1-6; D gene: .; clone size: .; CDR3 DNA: TGTGCCAGCGGGGACAGGGTGTTCGATTCACCCCTCCACTTT; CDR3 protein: CASGDRVFDSPLHF
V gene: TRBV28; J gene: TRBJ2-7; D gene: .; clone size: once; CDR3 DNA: TGTGCCAGCCTCTCGCAAGGGGACGAGCAGTACTTC; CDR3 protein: CASLSQGDEQYF
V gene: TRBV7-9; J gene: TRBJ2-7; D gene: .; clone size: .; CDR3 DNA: TGTGCCAGCAGCTTAGCGGGCACGGGCTACGAGCAGTACTTC; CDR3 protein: CASSLAGTGYEQYF
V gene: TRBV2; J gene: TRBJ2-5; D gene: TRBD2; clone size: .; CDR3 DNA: TGTGCCAGCAGGCGGTCCGGCGGGGGGGAGACCCAGTACTTC; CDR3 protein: CASRRSGGGETQYF
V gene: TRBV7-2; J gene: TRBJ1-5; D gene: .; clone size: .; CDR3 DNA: TGTGCCAGCAGCTTAGACAGGTATAGCAATCAGCCCCAGCATTTT; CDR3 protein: CASSLDRYSNQPQHF
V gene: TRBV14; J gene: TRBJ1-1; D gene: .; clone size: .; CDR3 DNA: TGTGCCAGCACAGTACAGGTTATGAACACTGAAGCTTTCTTT; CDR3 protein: CASTVQVMNTEAFF
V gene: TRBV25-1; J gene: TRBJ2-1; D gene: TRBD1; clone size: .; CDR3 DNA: TGTGCCAGCAGTGAATATAAGGGACAGGGGGGAAATGAGCAGTTCTTC; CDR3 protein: CASSEYKGQGGNEQFF
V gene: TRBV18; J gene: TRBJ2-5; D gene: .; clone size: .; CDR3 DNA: TGTGCCAGCTCACCCGACTCCGCGGAGACCCAGTACTTC; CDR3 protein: CASSPDSAETQYF
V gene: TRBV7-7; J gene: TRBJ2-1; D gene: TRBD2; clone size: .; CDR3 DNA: TGTGCTAGCAGCTTAGGACTAGCGGGAGGGGGTAATGAGCAGTTCTTC; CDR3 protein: CASSLGLAGGGNEQFF
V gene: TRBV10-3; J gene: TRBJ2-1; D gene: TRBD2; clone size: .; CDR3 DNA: TGTGCCATCAGTAGGACTAGCGGGGGGTCCTACAATGAGCAGTTCTTC; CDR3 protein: CAISRTSGGSYNEQFF
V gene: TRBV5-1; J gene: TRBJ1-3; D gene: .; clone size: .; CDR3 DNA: TGCGCCAGCAGTATGTCGGGGAGCTCTGGAAACACCATATATTTT; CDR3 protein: CASSMSGSSGNTIYF
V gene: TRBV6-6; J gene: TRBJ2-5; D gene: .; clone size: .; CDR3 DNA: TGTGCCAGCAGTTACTCTTTAGCGGAGCAAGAGACCCAGTACTTC; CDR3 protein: CASSYSLAEQETQYF
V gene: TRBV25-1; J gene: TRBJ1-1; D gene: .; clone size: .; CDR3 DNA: TGTGCCAGCTCCCCCGACTATATGAACACTGAAGCTTTCTTT; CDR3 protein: CASSPDYMNTEAFF
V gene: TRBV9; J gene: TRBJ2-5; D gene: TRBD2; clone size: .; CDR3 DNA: TGTGCCAGCAGCGCTACGGGACTAGCGCAAGAGACCCAGTACTTC; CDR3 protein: CASSATGLAQETQYF
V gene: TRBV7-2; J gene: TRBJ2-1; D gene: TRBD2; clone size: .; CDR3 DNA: TGTGCCAGCAGCTACCCTGGACTAGCGGGATTAAGCTCCTACAATGAGCAGTTCTTC; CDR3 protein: CASSYPGLAGLSSYNEQFF
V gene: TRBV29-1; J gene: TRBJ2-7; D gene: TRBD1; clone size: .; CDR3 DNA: TGCAGCGTTGCAGGGGGCCACGCCTTCTACGAGCAGTACTTC; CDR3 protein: CSVAGGHAFYEQYF
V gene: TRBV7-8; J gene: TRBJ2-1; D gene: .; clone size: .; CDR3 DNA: TGTGCCAGCAGCACCCAATCGCAGCACAGGTACAATGAGCAGTTCTTC; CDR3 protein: CASSTQSQHRYNEQFF
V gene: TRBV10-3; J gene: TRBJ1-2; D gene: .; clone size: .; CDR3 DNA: TGTGCCATCAGTGAGCCGAGGGGCAAGCCTAACTATGGCTACACCTTC; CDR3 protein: CAISEPRGKPNYGYTF
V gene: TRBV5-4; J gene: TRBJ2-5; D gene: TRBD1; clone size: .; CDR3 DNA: TGTGCCAGCAGCCACAGGGGCGTTTGGGAGACCCAGTACTTC; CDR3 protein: CASSHRGVWETQYF
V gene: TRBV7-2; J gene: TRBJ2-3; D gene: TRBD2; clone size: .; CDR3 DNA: TGTGCCAGCAGCTTAGTAGGACTAGCGGAAGGGGCAGATACGCAGTATTTT; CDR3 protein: CASSLVGLAEGADTQYF
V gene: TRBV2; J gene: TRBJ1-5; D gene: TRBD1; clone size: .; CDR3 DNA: TGTGCCAGCAGTATAACCAGCGACAGGGGGAGCAATCAGCCCCAGCATTTT; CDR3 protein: CASSITSDRGSNQPQHF
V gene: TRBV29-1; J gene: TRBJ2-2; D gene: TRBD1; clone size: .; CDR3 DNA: TGCAGCGTGACGACAGGGACCGGGGAGCTGTTTTTT; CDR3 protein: CSVTTGTGELFF
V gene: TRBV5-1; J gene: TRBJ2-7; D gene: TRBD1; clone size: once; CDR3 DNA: TGCGCCAGCAGCTTGGCCGGGACAGGGTGGGGCGGCGAGCAGTACTTC; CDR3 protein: CASSLAGTGWGGEQYF
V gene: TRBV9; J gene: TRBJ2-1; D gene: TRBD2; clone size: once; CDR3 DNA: TGTGCCAGCAGCCCGAGACTAGCGGGAGGAAATAATGAGCAGTTCTTC; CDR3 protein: CASSPRLAGGNNEQFF
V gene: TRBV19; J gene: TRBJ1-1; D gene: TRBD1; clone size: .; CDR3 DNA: TGTGCCAGTAGTATTCGTACGGGACAGCCCACTGAAGCTTTCTTT; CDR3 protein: CASSIRTGQPTEAFF
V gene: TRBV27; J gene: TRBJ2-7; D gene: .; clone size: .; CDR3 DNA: TGTGCCAGCAGCCGCCTGGCGGTGAGTTCCTACGAGCAGTACTTC; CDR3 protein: CASSRLAVSSYEQYF
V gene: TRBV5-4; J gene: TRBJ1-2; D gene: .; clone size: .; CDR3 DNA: TGTGCCAGCAGGGATAGTGCGAACTATGGCTACACCTTC; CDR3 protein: CASRDSANYGYTF
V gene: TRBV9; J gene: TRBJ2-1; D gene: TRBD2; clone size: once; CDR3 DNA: TGTGCCAGCAGCGCCCGAACAGGGACTAGCTCCTACAATGAGCAGTTCTTC; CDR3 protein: CASSARTGTSSYNEQFF
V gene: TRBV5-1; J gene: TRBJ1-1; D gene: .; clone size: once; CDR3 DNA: TGCGCCAGCAGCTTGGCAGGGTGGGGGAACACTGAAGCTTTCTTT; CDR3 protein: CASSLAGWGNTEAFF
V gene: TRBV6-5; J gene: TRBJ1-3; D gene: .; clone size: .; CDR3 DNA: TGTGCCAGCAGCGGGGTGAACTCTGGAAACACCATATATTTT; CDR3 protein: CASSGVNSGNTIYF
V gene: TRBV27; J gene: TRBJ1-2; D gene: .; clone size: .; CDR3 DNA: TGTGCCAGCAGTCTGGGGGGAAACTATGGCTACACCTTC; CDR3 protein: CASSLGGNYGYTF
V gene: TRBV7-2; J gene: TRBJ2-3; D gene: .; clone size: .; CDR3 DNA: TGTGCCAGCAGCTCCGGACACCTCCCTAATACGCAGTATTTT; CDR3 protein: CASSSGHLPNTQYF
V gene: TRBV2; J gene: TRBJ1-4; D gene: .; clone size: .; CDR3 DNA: TGTGCCAGCAGTGTCCCGCAGGGAGCTAATGAAAAACTGTTTTTT; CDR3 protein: CASSVPQGANEKLFF
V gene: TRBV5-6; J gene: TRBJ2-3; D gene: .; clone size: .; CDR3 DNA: TGTGCCAGCAGCCTGTCTAGGGGGAGCACAGATACGCAGTATTTT; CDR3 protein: CASSLSRGSTDTQYF
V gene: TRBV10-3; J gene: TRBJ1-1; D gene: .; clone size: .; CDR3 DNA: TGTGCCATCAGGGGGGGTAAAAATTTAGACACTGAAGCTTTCTTT; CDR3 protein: CAIRGGKNLDTEAFF
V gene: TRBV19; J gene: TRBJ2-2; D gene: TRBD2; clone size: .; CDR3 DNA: TGTGCCAGTAGTCGGGGACTAGCGGGATTGACCGGGGAGCTGTTTTTT; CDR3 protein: CASSRGLAGLTGELFF
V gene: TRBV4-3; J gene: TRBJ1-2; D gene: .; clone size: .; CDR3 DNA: TGCGCCAGCAGCCAAGAGGGGGCATATACTGGCTACACCTTC; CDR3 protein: CASSQEGAYTGYTF
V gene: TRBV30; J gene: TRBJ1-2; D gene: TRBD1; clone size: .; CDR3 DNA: TGTGCCTGGAGTGGACAGGGTATAGGCTACACCTTC; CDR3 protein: CAWSGQGIGYTF
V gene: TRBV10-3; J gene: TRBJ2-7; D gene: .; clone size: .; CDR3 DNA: TGTGCCATCGGGGGGCGACTAGTTCCCGAGCAGTACTTC; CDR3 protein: CAIGGRLVPEQYF
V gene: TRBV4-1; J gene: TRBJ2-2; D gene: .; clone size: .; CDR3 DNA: TGCGCCAGCAGCCTGGGGGTTTCGGGAAACACCGGGGAGCTGTTTTTT; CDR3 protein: CASSLGVSGNTGELFF
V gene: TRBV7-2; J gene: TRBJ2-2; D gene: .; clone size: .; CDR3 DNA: TGTGCCAGCAGCTTAGCGCCTTCTTGGGCCGGGGAGCTGTTTTTT; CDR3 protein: CASSLAPSWAGELFF
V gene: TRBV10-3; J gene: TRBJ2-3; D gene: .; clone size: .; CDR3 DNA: TGTGCCATCAGTGAGTCTAATCAGAGGTTTGGGGACACAGATACGCAGTATTTT; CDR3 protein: CAISESNQRFGDTDTQYF
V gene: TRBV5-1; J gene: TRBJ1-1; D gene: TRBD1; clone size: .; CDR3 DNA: TGCGCCAGCAGCGGGGAGGTGGACAGGGGGCTGGGCACTGAAGCTTTCTTT; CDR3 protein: CASSGEVDRGLGTEAFF